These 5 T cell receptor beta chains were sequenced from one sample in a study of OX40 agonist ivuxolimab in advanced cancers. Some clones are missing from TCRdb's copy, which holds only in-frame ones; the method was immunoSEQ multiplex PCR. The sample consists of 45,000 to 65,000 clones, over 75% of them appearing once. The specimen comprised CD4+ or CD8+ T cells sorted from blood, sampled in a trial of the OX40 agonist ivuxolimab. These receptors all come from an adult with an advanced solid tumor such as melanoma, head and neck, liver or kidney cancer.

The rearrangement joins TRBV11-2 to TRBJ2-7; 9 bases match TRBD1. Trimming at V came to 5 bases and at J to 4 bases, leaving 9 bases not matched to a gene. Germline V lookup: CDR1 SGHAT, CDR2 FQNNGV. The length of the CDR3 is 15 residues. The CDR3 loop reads CASSTHRGRAYEQYF. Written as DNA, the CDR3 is TGTGCCAGCAGCACCCACAGGGGGCGGGCATACGAGCAGTACTTC.

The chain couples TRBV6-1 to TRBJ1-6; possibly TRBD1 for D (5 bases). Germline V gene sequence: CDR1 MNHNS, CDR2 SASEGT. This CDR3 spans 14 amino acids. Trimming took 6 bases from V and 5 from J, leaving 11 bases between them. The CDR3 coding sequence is TGTGCCAGCAGGCAGGGTGTGAATAATTCACCCCTCCACTTT. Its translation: CASRQGVNNSPLHF.

Written as DNA, the CDR3 is TGTGCCAGCAGCCAAGGCGGAAGAGGGGATGAAAAACTGTTTTTT. This translates into CASSQGGRGDEKLFF. V is TRBV11-2 and J is TRBJ1-4; D perhaps matches TRBD1 (5 bases). The CDR3 contains 15 residues. V lost 5 bases and J 6 bases, leaving 16 bases between the germline ends. Per germline, CDR1 SGHAT and CDR2 FQNNGV.

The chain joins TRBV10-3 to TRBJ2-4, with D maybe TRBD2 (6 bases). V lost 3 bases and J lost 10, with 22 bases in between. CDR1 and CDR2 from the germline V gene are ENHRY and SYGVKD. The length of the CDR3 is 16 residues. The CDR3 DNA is TGTGCCATCAGTGAACGGCTAGCGCACCTCGAGGGTATTCAGTACTTC. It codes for CAISERLAHLEGIQYF.

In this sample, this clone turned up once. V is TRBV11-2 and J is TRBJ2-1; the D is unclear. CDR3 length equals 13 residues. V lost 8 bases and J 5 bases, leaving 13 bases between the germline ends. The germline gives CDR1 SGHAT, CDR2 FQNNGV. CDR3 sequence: CASGIGPNNEQFF. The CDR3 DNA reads TGTGCCAGCGGCATTGGGCCAAACAATGAGCAGTTCTTC. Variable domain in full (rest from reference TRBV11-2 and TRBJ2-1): EAGVAQSPRYKIIEKRQSVAFWCNPISGHATLYWYQQILGQGPKLLIQFQNNGVVDDSQLPKDRFSAERLKGVDSTLKIQPAKLEDSAVYLCASGIGPNNEQFFGPGTRLTVL.